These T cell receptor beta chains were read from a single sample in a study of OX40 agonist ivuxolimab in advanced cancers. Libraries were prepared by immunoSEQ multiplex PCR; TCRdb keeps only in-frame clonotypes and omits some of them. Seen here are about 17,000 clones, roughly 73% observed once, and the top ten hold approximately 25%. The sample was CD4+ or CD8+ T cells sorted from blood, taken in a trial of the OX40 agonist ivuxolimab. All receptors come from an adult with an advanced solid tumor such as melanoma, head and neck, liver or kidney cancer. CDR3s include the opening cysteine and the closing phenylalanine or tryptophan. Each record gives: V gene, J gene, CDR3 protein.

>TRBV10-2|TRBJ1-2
CASSESSIRDRFNYGYTF
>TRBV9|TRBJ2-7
CASSVAVRDEQYF
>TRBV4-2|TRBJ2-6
CASSPLVASGVGGANVLTF
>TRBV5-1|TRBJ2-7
CASSSRSLAAEQYF
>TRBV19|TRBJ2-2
CASSSGRAAGELFF
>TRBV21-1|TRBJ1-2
CASRNGCCDRGNYGYTF
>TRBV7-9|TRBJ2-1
CASSLGGVAEQFF
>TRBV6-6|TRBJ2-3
CASSYSGSGGGDTQYF
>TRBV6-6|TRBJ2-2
CASSSQGDGTGELFF
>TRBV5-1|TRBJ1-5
CASSLDGAGNQPQHF
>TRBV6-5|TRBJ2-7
CASSSVTVLGYEQYF
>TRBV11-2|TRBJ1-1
CASSLIPDREQAFF
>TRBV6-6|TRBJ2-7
CASKANLAGGPYEQYF
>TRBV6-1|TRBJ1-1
CASGDRGDNTEAFF